These T cell receptor beta chains were read from a single sample in a study of T cell changes during pregnancy in multiple sclerosis. The assay was immunoSEQ multiplex PCR, and TCRdb's table has in-frame clones only and misses some. Counted here are 45,000 to 70,000 clones, around 92% occurring once; the ten biggest clones make up about 0.6%. Specimen: CD4+ T cells from peripheral blood mononuclear cells, collected after pregnancy. The receptors were sampled from a female donor with multiple sclerosis, enrolled in a pregnancy study. CDR3s include the opening cysteine and the closing phenylalanine or tryptophan. Each record gives: clone size, D gene, V gene, J gene, CDR3 DNA, CDR3 protein. A D gene is named only where the DNA matches it firmly. Some rows mark clone size as missing; the rest say once, few, many or name a class of expanded clone.

NA	NA	TRBV5-8	TRBJ1-5	TGTGCCAGCAGCTTGGTTGCAGGGTTAATCAATCAGCCCCAGCATTTT	CASSLVAGLINQPQHF
NA	TRBD1	TRBV5-6	TRBJ1-1	TGTGCCAGCAGTCCCGACAGGGGTTGGGGTGAAGCTTTCTTT	CASSPDRGWGEAFF
NA	NA	TRBV13	TRBJ2-3	TGTGCCAGCAGCCCCAGGGTCGGCACAGATACGCAGTATTTT	CASSPRVGTDTQYF
NA	NA	TRBV18	TRBJ1-1	TGTGCCAGCTACAGCAATTTGAACACTGAAGCTTTCTTT	CASYSNLNTEAFF
NA	TRBD1	TRBV9	TRBJ1-4	TGTGCCAGCAGCGTAGGAGGGGGCGTAGGTACTAATGAAAAACTGTTTTTT	CASSVGGGVGTNEKLFF
NA	NA	TRBV5-1	TRBJ1-2	TGCGCCAGCAGCTACACATCAGGGGCAGGCGGCTACACCTTC	CASSYTSGAGGYTF
once	TRBD1	TRBV7-9	TRBJ1-6	TGTGCCAGCAGCTTAGACAGGGGCCCACCCCTCCACTTT	CASSLDRGPPLHF
NA	TRBD1	TRBV4-2	TRBJ1-5	TGTGCCAGCAGCCAACAGACAGGGTCCGATCAGCCCCAGCATTTT	CASSQQTGSDQPQHF
NA	NA	TRBV7-9	TRBJ1-1	TGTGCCAGCGGTCGGGAGAACACTGAAGCTTTCTTT	CASGRENTEAFF
NA	TRBD1	TRBV10-3	TRBJ2-3	TGTGCCGGGGGACAGGGGCTCACAGATACGCAGTATTTT	CAGGQGLTDTQYF
NA	TRBD1	TRBV5-5	TRBJ1-5	TGTGCCAGCAGCGAAGGGGGCAGCAATCAGCCCCAGCATTTT	CASSEGGSNQPQHF
NA	NA	TRBV7-9	TRBJ2-6	TGTGCCAGCAGACTGTGGACACTTGGGGCCAACGTCCTGACTTTC	CASRLWTLGANVLTF
NA	NA	TRBV5-1	TRBJ2-6	TGCGCCAGCAGCTTGTATTGCGTTTATTCTGGGGCCAACGTCCTGACTTTC	CASSLYCVYSGANVLTF
NA	NA	TRBV9	TRBJ2-1	TGTGCCAGCAGCGTAGTAGGAGCCCCTAGTAGGAAGTTCTTC	CASSVVGAPSRKFF
NA	TRBD1	TRBV4-3	TRBJ2-3	TGCGCCAGCAGCCAAGTCGGACAGGGAATGTTCGCAGATACGCAGTATTTT	CASSQVGQGMFADTQYF
NA	TRBD1	TRBV15	TRBJ1-2	TGTGCCACCAGCAACGGGGACAGGGGGTTGGTTGGCTACACCTTC	CATSNGDRGLVGYTF
NA	TRBD1	TRBV27	TRBJ1-2	TGTGCCAGCAGTCCCTGGACAGGTGGGGAGGATGGCTACACCTTC	CASSPWTGGEDGYTF
NA	TRBD1	TRBV30	TRBJ2-4	TGTGCCTGGAGTGTACTGGGGACAGGGGGCGCTAAGGCCAAAAACATTCAGTACTTC	CAWSVLGTGGAKAKNIQYF
few	NA	TRBV21-1	TRBJ1-4	TGTGCCAGCAGCGCTTGGGCGCCCGAAAAACTGTTTTTT	CASSAWAPEKLFF
NA	NA	TRBV7-9	TRBJ2-3	TGTGCCAGCAGCTTTCCAGGGCGAGCTAGCACAGATACGCAGTATTTT	CASSFPGRASTDTQYF
NA	TRBD2	TRBV14	TRBJ2-3	TGTGCCAGCAGCCAAGATCCCGGGGGGACAGATACGCAGTATTTT	CASSQDPGGTDTQYF
NA	TRBD1	TRBV10-3	TRBJ2-7	TGTGCCTCCAGATCGGACAGGACCTACGAGCAGTACTTC	CASRSDRTYEQYF
NA	TRBD2	TRBV10-3	TRBJ2-5	TGTGCCATCAGTGAGTCCGGCGGGGGGATCGGGCCCCAAGAGACCCAGTACTTC	CAISESGGGIGPQETQYF
once	NA	TRBV2	TRBJ2-1	TGTGCCAGCAGTGGCGCCTATGAGCAGTTCTTC	CASSGAYEQFF
few	NA	TRBV29-1	TRBJ2-3	TGCAGCGTTGGAGGCGGGGTAGCAGATACGCAGTATTTT	CSVGGGVADTQYF
NA	NA	TRBV6-5	TRBJ1-2	TGTGCCAGCAGCGGGGCGGACAGACAAATGTATGGCTACACCTTC	CASSGADRQMYGYTF
NA	NA	TRBV18	TRBJ1-2	TGTGCCAGCTCAACGGTGACAGAGACTGGCTACACCTTC	CASSTVTETGYTF
NA	NA	TRBV5-1	TRBJ2-7	TGCGCCAGCAGCTTTGGGCTCCCCTACGAGCAGTACTTC	CASSFGLPYEQYF
NA	TRBD1	TRBV2	TRBJ1-1	TGTGCCAGCAGTGCAAAAGGGGGCCGGGTGAACACTGAAGCTTTCTTT	CASSAKGGRVNTEAFF
NA	TRBD1	TRBV7-6	TRBJ2-2	TGTGCCAGCAGCTTAGTGGGGGGACAGGGGACCACCGGGGAGCTGTTTTTT	CASSLVGGQGTTGELFF
NA	NA	TRBV18	TRBJ1-5	TGTGCCAGCTCACCACCATCAGGGCTTCAGCCCCAGCATTTT	CASSPPSGLQPQHF
NA	TRBD1	TRBV10-3	TRBJ2-4	TGTGCCATCCGAGATCCCACCGGGACAGGGAACATTCAGTACTTC	CAIRDPTGTGNIQYF
NA	NA	TRBV10-3	TRBJ1-1	TGTGCCATCAGTGGAGAAGGGGGAGCTTCACTCGGGAACACTGAAGCTTTCTTT	CAISGEGGASLGNTEAFF
NA	NA	TRBV7-2	TRBJ1-5	TGTGCCAGCAGCTTACGGCAGGTTGGGCAGCCCCAGCATTTT	CASSLRQVGQPQHF
NA	NA	TRBV4-2	TRBJ2-7	TGTGCCAGCAGCCAAGAACTCGGCGAGCAGTACTTC	CASSQELGEQYF
NA	TRBD1	TRBV19	TRBJ1-4	TGTGCCAGTAGTATGGACAGGGGAAATGAAAAACTGTTTTTT	CASSMDRGNEKLFF
NA	TRBD1	TRBV11-1	TRBJ2-7	TGTGCCAGCAGCTTGGGACAGGGTCCCTTCGAGCAGTACTTC	CASSLGQGPFEQYF
NA	NA	TRBV7-2	TRBJ2-3	TGTGCCAGCAGCTTACAGATTAGCACAGATACGCAGTATTTT	CASSLQISTDTQYF
NA	NA	TRBV29-1	TRBJ2-7	TGCAGCGCAAAACGATCGGGATCGACCTACGAGCAGTACTTC	CSAKRSGSTYEQYF
NA	NA	TRBV4-3	TRBJ1-4	TGCGCCAGCAGCCAAGGAGGACCACGCGGGGTTAATGAAAAACTGTTTTTT	CASSQGGPRGVNEKLFF
NA	TRBD1	TRBV6-5	TRBJ1-6	TGTGCCAGCTATAACAGGGGATATAATTCACCCCTCCACTTT	CASYNRGYNSPLHF
once	NA	TRBV7-2	TRBJ2-2	TGTGCCAGCAGCCCCCAGCGGACCGGGGAGCTGTTTTTT	CASSPQRTGELFF
NA	NA	TRBV30	TRBJ1-2	TGTGCCTGGAGCCCCAGGGAGGGGGAAGGCTACACCTTC	CAWSPREGEGYTF
NA	NA	TRBV6-5	TRBJ1-1	TGTGCCAGCAGGTACCGGGGGGTGAACACTGAAGCTTTCTTT	CASRYRGVNTEAFF
NA	TRBD1	TRBV19	TRBJ1-5	TGTGCCAGTACCGCACCAGACTGGGACAGTCGCAATCAGCCCCAGCATTTT	CASTAPDWDSRNQPQHF
NA	TRBD1	TRBV7-2	TRBJ2-7	TGTGCCAGCAGCTTAGTAGGGGGCGCACCTTCCTACGAGCAGTACTTC	CASSLVGGAPSYEQYF
NA	TRBD1	TRBV10-3	TRBJ2-7	TGTGCCATCAGCCGGGACAGGGGGTCTGACGAGCAGTACTTC	CAISRDRGSDEQYF
once	TRBD1	TRBV4-3	TRBJ1-6	TGCGCCAGCAGTCGGACAGGGGGAGGCTATAATTCACCCCTCCACTTT	CASSRTGGGYNSPLHF
NA	TRBD1	TRBV5-4	TRBJ1-5	TGTGCCAGCAGCCGACAGGGTAGCAATCAGCCCCAGCATTTT	CASSRQGSNQPQHF
NA	TRBD2	TRBV4-1	TRBJ2-3	TGCGCCAGCAGCCCCCAACCCCTAGCGGGGACAGATACGCAGTATTTT	CASSPQPLAGTDTQYF
NA	TRBD1	TRBV19	TRBJ2-2	TGTGCCAGTAGTATTGTGCAGGGGGCAAACACCGGGGAGCTGTTTTTT	CASSIVQGANTGELFF
NA	NA	TRBV6-5	TRBJ2-7	TGTGCCAGCAGTTACGCAGGGAACGAGCAGTACTTC	CASSYAGNEQYF
NA	TRBD1	TRBV5-6	TRBJ1-2	TGTGCCAGCAGCTTGACTGCTGGACAGGGGGGGTATGGCTACACCTTC	CASSLTAGQGGYGYTF